Below are 28 T cell receptor beta chains sequenced from a single sample in a study of Graves' ophthalmopathy and Graves' hyperthyroidism. TCR beta CDR3 amplification used RNA transcripts. An initial RT-PCR round employing HTBI primers preceded a second-round multiplex PCR. TCRdb re-called the multiplex PCR reads through MiXCR, storing one row per CDR3 protein. Counted here are around 1,200,000 distinct CDR3 sequences, about 38% occurring once; the ten biggest clones make up 11%. Sequencing was performed on peripheral blood or thyroid tissue (not recorded which). These receptors all come from an adult man with Graves' hyperthyroidism.

The rearrangement links TRBV7-2 to TRBJ1-3; a weak D match, TRBD1 (5 bases). The V gene lost 3 bases and the J gene lost 4 bases, with 10 bases spanning the gap. The CDR3 runs 14 residues. Germline values: CDR1 SGHTA, CDR2 FQGNSA. The CDR3 region has the DNA TGTGCCAGCAGCTTTCGAGGGGCGGGAAACACCATATATTTT. It specifies CASSFRGAGNTIYF.

Turning to this clonotype: A much larger clone is a single base away; this may be a read error. This chain joins TRBV19 and TRBJ1-4; 9 positions match TRBD1. The V segment lost 3 bases and the J segment 9 bases; nucleotides outside the gene matches: 5. The CDR3 runs to 14 residues. From germline, CDR1 is LNHDA and CDR2 SQIVND (reference sequence). The CDR3 coding sequence is TGTGCCAGTAGTATCGGGACAGGGATGAAAAAACTGTTTTTT. Translating gives CASSIGTGMKKLFF.

This clonotype came up a few times. The V call is TRBV20-1, the J call TRBJ1-5; D not resolved. The CDR3 is 12 residues long. Trimming removed 6 bases from V and 5 bases from J, with 11 bases in between. Germline loops: CDR1 DFQATT, CDR2 SNEGSKA (reference sequence). The DNA of the CDR3 is TGCAGTGCCAGTCCTGTGGATCAGCCCCAGCATTTT. Amino acid sequence: CSASPVDQPQHF.

The sample holds many counts of this clonotype. Mismatch with germline at one junction end may stem from a read error. The CDR3 nucleotides read TGTGCCAGCAGCTTAGGCGGTATCTCCTACGAGCAGTACTTC. It yields the protein CASSLGGISYEQYF. The chain is built from TRBV5-1 and TRBJ2-7; the D is unclear. The CDR3 spans 14 residues. Germline V CDR1 and CDR2: SGHRS, YFSETQ.

This clonotype was counted a few times. V gene TRBV4-3 combines with J gene TRBJ2-5, with TRBD2 identical over 12 bases. CDR3 length: 18 amino acids. V trimming: 3 bases; J trimming: 7 bases; junction bases outside the gene matches: 15. CDR1 LGHNA and CDR2 YSLEER come from the germline V gene. The CDR3: CASSHASPSGGAPGTQYF. The CDR3 region has the DNA TGCGCCAGCAGCCATGCCAGCCCTAGCGGGGGGGCCCCCGGGACCCAGTACTTC.

The rearrangement uses TRBV5-6 and TRBJ2-5; 13 bases fit TRBD2. V lost 3 bases and J lost 4; bases outside the gene matches: 9. Germline CDR1 reads SGHDT; CDR2 reads YYEEEE. The CDR3 contains 17 residues. The CDR3, as DNA: TGTGCCAGCAGCTATGGGACTAGCGGGAAGGTCGGAGAGACCCAGTACTTC. As protein: CASSYGTSGKVGETQYF.

The chain recombines TRBV12-3 or TRBV12-4 with TRBJ1-5; a weak D match, TRBD1 (6 bases). Trimming pared 5 bases from V and 0 bases from J, leaving 14 bases between. The CDR3 loop spans 16 amino acids. CDR3: CASSPDSPYSNQPQHF. CDR3 DNA sequence: TGTGCCAGCAGTCCGGACAGCCCTTATAGCAATCAGCCCCAGCATTTT.

The V and J genes are TRBV20-1 and TRBJ2-5; TRBD1 is a possible D gene (7 bases). There are 13 residues in the CDR3. Germline V gene lookup returns CDR1 DFQATT and CDR2 SNEGSKA (reference sequence). V lost 7 bases, J lost 6 bases, and 18 bases lay in between. As DNA, the CDR3 is TGCAGTGGACTAGAGAGGGGGCTCAAGACCCAGTACTTC. Its translation: CSGLERGLKTQYF.

This clonotype was seen only a few times. The CDR3 DNA reads TGTGCCACCAGCAAAAAGGAGCGGGAGACCCAGTACTTC. Its protein product is CATSKKERETQYF. The rearrangement uses TRBV15 and TRBJ2-5, with D maybe TRBD2 (5 bases). Germline CDR1 is LNHNV and CDR2 is YYDKDF (reference sequence). Between the trimmed V and J ends, which lost 4 bases and 5 bases, there was a span of 11 bases. The CDR3 consists of 13 residues. The whole variable domain, filled in from reference TRBV15 and TRBJ2-5, reads DAMVIQNPRYQVTQFGKPVTLSCSQTLNHNVMYWYQQKSSQAPKLLFHYYDKDFNNEADTPDNFQSRRPNTSFCFLDIRSPGLGDTAMYLCATSKKERETQYFGPGTRLLVL.

Many counts were recorded for this clonotype. The chain recombines TRBV4-2 with TRBJ1-1; no clear D. Germline V gene sequence: CDR1 LGHNA, CDR2 YNFKEQ. There are 15 residues in the CDR3. V was pared by 0 bases and J by 9 bases, with 17 bases between. CDR3 nucleotides: TGTGCCAGCAGCCAAGACGAGGCGGGTACCATTAAAGCTTTCTTT. Protein sequence: CASSQDEAGTIKAFF.

A note on this clonotype: A clone one base away is much larger, so this may be a read error. The gene calls are TRBV7-9 and TRBJ2-7, with TRBD1 matching 7 bases. Trimming removed 3 bases from V and 2 bases from J; junction bases left unmatched: 4. Germline V gene data show CDR1 as SEHNR and CDR2 as FQNEAQ (reference sequence). The CDR3 loop spans 14 amino acids. The CDR3 loop reads CASSFTGTAYEQYF. The CDR3 nucleotides are TGTGCCAGCAGCTTTACCGGGACAGCCTACGAGCAGTACTTC.

This clonotype was found many times. The chain combines TRBV7-9 with TRBJ1-1; TRBD1 matches at 8 bases. Germline CDR1 reads SEHNR; CDR2 reads FQNEAQ (reference sequence). After removal of 4 bases from V and 5 bases from J, the junction contained 9 bases not matched to a gene. CDR3 length equals 15 residues. The CDR3 loop reads CASSSWTGYGTEAFF. The CDR3 region has the DNA TGTGCCAGCAGCTCCTGGACAGGGTACGGGACTGAAGCTTTCTTT.

In this sample, this clonotype turned up many times. The chain recombines TRBV7-8 with TRBJ2-2; 8 bases match TRBD2. Germline loops: CDR1 SGHVS, CDR2 FQNEAQ. The ends lost 0 bases at V and 0 bases at J; junction bases unmatched: 0. The CDR3 extends over 16 amino acids. Here the CDR3 DNA reads TGTGCCAGCAGCTTAGCGGGACTAGCGAACACCGGGGAGCTGTTTTTT. Translation gives CASSLAGLANTGELFF.

This clonotype has a handful of counts. The CDR3 protein is CASRGPPGLNEKLFF. For the CDR3, the DNA is TGTGCCAGCAGGGGTCCGCCAGGGCTTAATGAAAAACTGTTTTTT. The rearrangement joins TRBV12-3 or TRBV12-4 to TRBJ1-4; weak D call: TRBD1 (5 bases). The length of the CDR3 is 15 residues. V dropped 6 bases and J dropped 4 bases, with 15 bases sitting between them.

This clonotype was counted a few times. The rearrangement links TRBV12-3 or TRBV12-4 to TRBJ1-2; D might be TRBD1 (5 bases). This CDR3 is built from 13 residues. V was shortened by 5 bases and J by 6 bases, with 13 bases between the two germline ends. The CDR3 DNA follows: TGTGCCAGCAGTACCAAAGACAGCCATGGCTACACCTTC. Translated: CASSTKDSHGYTF.

This clonotype was recorded at least ten times. This chain links TRBV6-6 with TRBJ2-7; D might be TRBD1 (7 bases). Germline V gene data show CDR1 as MNHNY and CDR2 as SVGAGI (reference sequence). Between the trimmed V and J ends, which lost 6 bases and 3 bases, there was a span of 12 bases. The CDR3 sequence is 13 residues long. In DNA form, the CDR3 reads TGTGCCAGCAGGGAGGGGGCAGTCTACGAGCAGTACTTC. Residues: CASREGAVYEQYF.

This clonotype has at least ten counts. The gene calls are TRBV7-9 and TRBJ1-6; D is uncertain. There are 14 residues in the CDR3. Trimming removed 5 bases at V and 6 bases at J, with 11 bases between. Germline lookup yields CDR1 SEHNR and CDR2 FQNEAQ (reference sequence). CDR3 residues: CASSRGEINSPLHF. As DNA, the CDR3 is TGTGCCAGCAGCCGTGGAGAGATTAATTCACCCCTCCACTTT.

Details on this clonotype: Germline is not matched at one junction end, which may reflect a read error. The chain is built from TRBV10-2 and TRBJ1-2; D is ambiguous. CDR1 WSHSY and CDR2 SAAADI come from the germline V gene. This CDR3 contains 14 residues. This CDR3 reads CASSEGLGDYGYTF. Here the CDR3 DNA reads TGTGCCAGCAGTGAAGGGCTAGGCGACTATGGCTACACCTTC.

The chain is built from TRBV7-8 and TRBJ1-1; D is perhaps TRBD1 (5 bases). V lost 0 bases to trimming and J lost 10 bases, with 15 bases between them. The CDR3 loop spans 14 amino acids. Per germline, CDR1 SGHVS and CDR2 FQNEAQ. CDR3 bases: TGTGCCAGCAGCTTAGCCCCAGGGTCGTTGGTAGCTTTCTTT. Protein: CASSLAPGSLVAFF.

V usage is TRBV7-2 and J usage is TRBJ2-5; tentatively, D is TRBD2 (6 bases). With 4 bases removed from V and 2 bases from J, the gap between germline ends came to 14 bases. The CDR3 is made up of 15 amino acids. CDR1 SGHTA and CDR2 FQGNSA come from the germline V gene. The CDR3 DNA sequence: TGTGCCAGCAGCTCCTACTCTAGCGTGCAAGAGACCCAGTACTTC. This sequence encodes CASSSYSSVQETQYF.

Many counts were recorded for this clonotype. The CDR3 sequence: CATSRVSLVQGLSTEAFF. CDR3 coding DNA: TGTGCCACCAGCAGAGTGAGTTTGGTTCAGGGCCTGAGCACTGAAGCTTTCTTT. The genes are TRBV15 and TRBJ1-1; D may be TRBD1 (5 bases). This CDR3 is 18 amino acids long. Per germline, CDR1 LNHNV and CDR2 YYDKDF (reference sequence). Trimming removed 1 base at V and 4 bases at J, with 22 bases between.

The chain is built from TRBV5-1 and TRBJ1-2; tentative D call: TRBD1 (5 bases). The CDR3 loop spans 14 amino acids. With 3 bases removed from V and 3 bases from J, the gap between germline ends came to 12 bases. Germline V gene data show CDR1 as SGHRS and CDR2 as YFSETQ. DNA for the CDR3: TGCGCCAGCAGCTCAGGACCGGGGGACTATGGCTACACCTTC. It codes for CASSSGPGDYGYTF.

A word on this clonotype: Possible read error: a much larger clone is one base away. The J gene is TRBJ1-3, the V gene TRBV5-1, with D maybe TRBD1 (6 bases). The V gene's germline CDR1 is SGHRS and CDR2 YFSETQ. The CDR3 sequence is 17 residues long. V was shortened by 3 bases and J by 4 bases, with 20 bases between the two germline ends. Here the CDR3 DNA reads TGCGCCAGCAGCTCGGCCCCACAGGGTCCGGACGGAAACACCATATATTTT. This encodes CASSSAPQGPDGNTIYF.

This clonotype was seen a handful of times. The chain carries TRBV7-2 and TRBJ2-7; 8 positions match TRBD1. Germline lookup yields CDR1 SGHTA and CDR2 FQGNSA. V was clipped by 5 bases and J by 0 bases; unmatched bases: 9. The CDR3 extends over 16 amino acids. The CDR3 spells CASSPRGQGSSYEQYF. CDR3 DNA sequence: TGTGCCAGCAGCCCCAGAGGACAGGGCAGCTCCTACGAGCAGTACTTC.

The table lists this clonotype with a count of one. CDR3 nucleotide sequence: TGCAGCGTTGCGGGGCGGAAAGAGACCCAGTACTTC. It translates to CSVAGRKETQYF. V and J are TRBV29-1 and TRBJ2-5; D is perhaps TRBD1 or TRBD2 (5 bases each). The CDR3 consists of 12 residues. Trimming cost V 4 bases and J 3 bases, with 9 bases left between them. Germline V CDR1 and CDR2: SQVTM, ANQGSEA. Based on the CDR3 plus reference TRBV29-1 and TRBJ2-5, the full variable domain is SAVISQKPSRDICQRGTSLTIQCQVDSQVTMMFWYRQQPGQSLTLIATANQGSEATYESGFVIDKFPISRPNLTFSTLTVSNMSPEDSSIYLCSVAGRKETQYFGPGTRLLVL.

V and J are TRBV7-2 and TRBJ2-5; 11 nucleotides match TRBD2. V was clipped by 3 bases and J by 3 bases; unmatched bases: 3. The CDR3 has 15 residues. CDR1 is SGHTA, CDR2 FQGNSA, per germline. As DNA, the CDR3 is TGTGCCAGCAGCTTTCAGACTAGCGGGGAAGAGACCCAGTACTTC. Its protein product is CASSFQTSGEETQYF.

For this clonotype: This is likely a read error, given that the CDR3 carries no conserved phenylalanine or tryptophan at its end. V gene TRBV30 combines with J gene TRBJ1-1; no reliable D call. V was shortened by 1 base and J by 8 bases, with 8 bases between the two germline ends. The CDR3 totals 11 residues. Germline-derived CDR1 and CDR2 are GTSNPN and SVGIG (reference sequence). The CDR3 DNA sequence: TGTGCCTGGAGTGCCACAGTAGAAGCTTTCTGT. This translates into CAWSATVEAFC.

The chain recombines TRBV7-2 with TRBJ1-6; D remains unclear. With 2 bases removed from V and 8 bases from J, the gap between germline ends came to 19 bases. The CDR3 sequence is 17 residues long. Germline assignment: CDR1 SGHTA and CDR2 FQGNSA. For the CDR3, the DNA is TGTGCCAGCAGCTTACTGAAGGGAGGGTCTAGACATTCACCCCTCCACTTT. It is translated as CASSLLKGGSRHSPLHF.